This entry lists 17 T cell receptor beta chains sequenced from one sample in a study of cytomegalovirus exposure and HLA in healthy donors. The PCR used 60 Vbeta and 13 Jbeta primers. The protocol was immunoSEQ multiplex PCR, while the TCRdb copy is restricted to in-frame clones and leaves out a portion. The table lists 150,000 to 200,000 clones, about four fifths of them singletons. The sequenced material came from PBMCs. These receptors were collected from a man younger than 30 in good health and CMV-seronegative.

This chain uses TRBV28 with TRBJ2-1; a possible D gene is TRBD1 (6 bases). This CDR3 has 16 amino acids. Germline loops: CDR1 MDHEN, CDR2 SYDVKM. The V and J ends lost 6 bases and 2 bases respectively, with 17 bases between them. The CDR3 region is CASRRSQGPPYNEQFF. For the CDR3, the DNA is TGTGCCAGCAGACGTAGCCAGGGGCCCCCCTACAATGAGCAGTTCTTC.

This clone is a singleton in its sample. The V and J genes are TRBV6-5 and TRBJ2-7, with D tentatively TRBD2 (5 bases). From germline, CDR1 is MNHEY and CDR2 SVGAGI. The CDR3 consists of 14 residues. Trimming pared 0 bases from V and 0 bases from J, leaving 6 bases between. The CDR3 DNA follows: TGTGCCAGCAGTTACTCGAGCGGCTCCTACGAGCAGTACTTC. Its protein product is CASSYSSGSYEQYF.

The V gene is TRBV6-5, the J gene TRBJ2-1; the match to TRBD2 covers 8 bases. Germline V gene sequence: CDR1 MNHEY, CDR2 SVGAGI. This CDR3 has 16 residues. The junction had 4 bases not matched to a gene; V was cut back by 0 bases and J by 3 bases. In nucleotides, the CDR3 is TGTGCCAGCAGTTACTCGAGCGGGAGCCGCTACAATGAGCAGTTCTTC. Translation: CASSYSSGSRYNEQFF.

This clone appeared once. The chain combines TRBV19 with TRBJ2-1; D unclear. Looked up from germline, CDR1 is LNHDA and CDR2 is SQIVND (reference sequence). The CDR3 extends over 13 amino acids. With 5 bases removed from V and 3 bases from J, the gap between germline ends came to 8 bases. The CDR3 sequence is CASSLQYYNEQFF. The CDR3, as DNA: TGTGCCAGTAGTCTTCAGTACTACAATGAGCAGTTCTTC. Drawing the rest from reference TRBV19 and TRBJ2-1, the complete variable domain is DGGITQSPKYLFRKEGQNVTLSCEQNLNHDAMYWYRQDPGQGLRLIYYSQIVNDFQKGDIAEGYSVSREKKESFPLTVTSAQKNPTAFYLCASSLQYYNEQFFGPGTRLTVL.

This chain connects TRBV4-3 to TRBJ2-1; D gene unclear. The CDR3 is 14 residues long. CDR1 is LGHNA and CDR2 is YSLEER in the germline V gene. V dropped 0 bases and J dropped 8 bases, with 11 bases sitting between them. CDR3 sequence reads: CASSQDYDFDEQFF. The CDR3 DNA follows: TGCGCCAGCAGCCAAGACTACGACTTCGATGAGCAGTTCTTC.

The DNA of the CDR3 is TGCGCCAGCAGCTTGTTGGGACAGGGGGGTACCGGGGAGCTGTTTTTT. It encodes CASSLLGQGGTGELFF. The gene calls are TRBV5-1 and TRBJ2-2, with 11 bases identical to TRBD1. The germline V gene has CDR1 SGHRS and CDR2 YFSETQ. V lost 1 base, J lost 5 bases, and 4 bases stayed unmatched. The CDR3 sequence is 16 residues long.

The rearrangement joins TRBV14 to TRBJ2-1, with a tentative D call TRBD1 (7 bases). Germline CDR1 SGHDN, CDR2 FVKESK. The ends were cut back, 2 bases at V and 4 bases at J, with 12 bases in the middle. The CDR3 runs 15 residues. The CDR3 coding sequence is TGTGCCAGCAGCCAACCGACAGGGACTTACAATGAGCAGTTCTTC. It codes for CASSQPTGTYNEQFF.

CDR3 sequence: CASSFPGTEAFF. The CDR3 DNA follows: TGTGCCAGCAGCTTCCCGGGCACTGAAGCTTTCTTT. The chain carries TRBV7-2 and TRBJ1-1, with D hard to call. With 3 bases removed from V and 4 bases from J, the gap between germline ends came to 6 bases. The CDR3 spans 12 residues. Germline lookup yields CDR1 SGHTA and CDR2 FQGNSA.

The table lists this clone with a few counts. CDR3 nucleotide sequence: TGTGCCAGCAGTTCGCCGGGACAGGGGACCTACGAGCAGTACTTC. The encoded protein is CASSSPGQGTYEQYF. The gene calls are TRBV5-5 and TRBJ2-5, with TRBD1 identical over 10 bases. Near its end, the DNA agrees better with TRBJ2-7, so the J call may be wrong. The CDR3 consists of 15 residues. Germline CDR1 is SGHKS and CDR2 is YYEKEE (reference sequence).

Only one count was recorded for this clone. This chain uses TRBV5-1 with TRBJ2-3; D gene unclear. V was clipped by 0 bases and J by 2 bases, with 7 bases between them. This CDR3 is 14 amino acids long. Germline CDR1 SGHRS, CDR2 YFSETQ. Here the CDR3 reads CASSLGATTDTQYF. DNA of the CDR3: TGCGCCAGCAGCTTGGGAGCCACCACAGATACGCAGTATTTT. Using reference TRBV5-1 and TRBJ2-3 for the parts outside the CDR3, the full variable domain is KAGVTQTPRYLIKTRGQQVTLSCSPISGHRSVSWYQQTPGQGLQFLFEYFSETQRNKGNFPGRFSGRQFSNSRSEMNVSTLELGDSALYLCASSLGATTDTQYFGPGTRLTVL.

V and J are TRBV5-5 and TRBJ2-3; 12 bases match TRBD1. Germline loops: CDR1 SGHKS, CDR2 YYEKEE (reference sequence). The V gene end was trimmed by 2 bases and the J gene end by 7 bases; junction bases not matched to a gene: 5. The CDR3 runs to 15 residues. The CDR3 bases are TGTGCCAGCAGCTTAGGGACAGGGGGCCTAAATACGCAGTATTTT. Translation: CASSLGTGGLNTQYF.

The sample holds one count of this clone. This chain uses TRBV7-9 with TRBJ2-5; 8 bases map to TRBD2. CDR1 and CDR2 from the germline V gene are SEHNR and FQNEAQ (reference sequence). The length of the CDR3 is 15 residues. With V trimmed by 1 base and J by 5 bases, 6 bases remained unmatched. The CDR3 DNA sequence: TGTGCCAGCAGCTTAGTCTGGGGACTAGGGGAGACCCAGTACTTC. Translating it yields CASSLVWGLGETQYF.

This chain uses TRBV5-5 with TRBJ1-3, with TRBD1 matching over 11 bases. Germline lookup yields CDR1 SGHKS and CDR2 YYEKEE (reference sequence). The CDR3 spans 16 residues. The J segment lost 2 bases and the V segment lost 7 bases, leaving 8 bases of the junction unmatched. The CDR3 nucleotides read TGTGCCAGCCGGGCAGGGACAGGGGGGACTGGAAACACCATATATTTT. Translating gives CASRAGTGGTGNTIYF.

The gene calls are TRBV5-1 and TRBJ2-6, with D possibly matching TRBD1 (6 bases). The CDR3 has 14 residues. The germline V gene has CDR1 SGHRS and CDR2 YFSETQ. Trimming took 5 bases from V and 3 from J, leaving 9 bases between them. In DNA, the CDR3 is TGCGCCAGCAGTTCAGGGGATGGGGCCAACGTCCTGACTTTC. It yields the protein CASSSGDGANVLTF.

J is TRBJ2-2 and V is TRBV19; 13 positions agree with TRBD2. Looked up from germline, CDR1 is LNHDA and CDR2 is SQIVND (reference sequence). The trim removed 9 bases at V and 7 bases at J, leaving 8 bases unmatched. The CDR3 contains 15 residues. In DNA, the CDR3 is TGTGCCAGCGAGACTAGCGGGGGGCCCAACGGGGAGCTGTTTTTT. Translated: CASETSGGPNGELFF.

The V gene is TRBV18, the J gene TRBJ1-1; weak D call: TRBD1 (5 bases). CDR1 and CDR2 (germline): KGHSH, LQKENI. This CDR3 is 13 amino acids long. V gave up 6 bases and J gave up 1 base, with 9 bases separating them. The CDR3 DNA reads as TGTGCCAGCTCTCGCGACAGGAACACTGAAGCTTTCTTT. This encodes CASSRDRNTEAFF.

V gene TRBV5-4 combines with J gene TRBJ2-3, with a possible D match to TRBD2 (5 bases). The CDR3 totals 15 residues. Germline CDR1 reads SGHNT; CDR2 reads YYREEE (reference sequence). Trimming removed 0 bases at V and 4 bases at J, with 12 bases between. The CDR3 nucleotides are TGTGCCAGCAGCTTGGGGGCGGGCCGAGCAGATACGCAGTATTTT. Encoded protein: CASSLGAGRADTQYF.